This T cell receptor (beta chain) was identified in a study of shared clonotypes between healthy human individuals. General study results and limits: The study found lower generation probabilities in non-shared clonotypes than in those shared by all four donors.

As regards this clone: Its antigen is unknown.

Positively selected for CCR7, the CD45RO-negative cells used as naive CD8 cells excluded terminally differentiated effector memory CD45RA+ cells. Measured with immunoSEQ multiplex PCR; TCRdb has only the in-frame clones, and not every one. The sample gives roughly 890,000 clones, almost 95% of which show up once; 24% is in the top ten. The CDR3 spans 13 residues. Germline values: CDR1 SNHLY, CDR2 FYNNEI. Trimming took off 6 bases at V and 2 bases at J, with 11 bases between the two ends. J is TRBJ2-7 and V is TRBV2, with a possible D match to TRBD1 (5 bases). This receptor was obtained from a man younger than 45 in good health. Input material: naive CD8+ T cells sorted from blood. The CDR3 loop reads CASRQGITYEQYF. CDR3 coding DNA: TGTGCCAGCAGGCAGGGTATAACCTACGAGCAGTACTTC. The complete variable domain, with remaining parts taken from reference TRBV2 and TRBJ2-7, reads EPEVTQTPSHQVTQMGQEVILRCVPISNHLYFYWYRQILGQKVEFLVSFYNNEISEKSEIFDDQFSVERPDGSNFTLKIRSTKLEDSAMYFCASRQGITYEQYFGPGTRLTVT.